These 26 T cell receptor beta chains originate from one sample sequenced in a study of shared clonotypes between healthy human individuals. Libraries were prepared by immunoSEQ multiplex PCR; TCRdb keeps only in-frame clonotypes and omits some of them. The sample yields roughly 490,000 clones, roughly 85% seen once. Sequencing used PBMCs. Every receptor here comes from a middle-aged woman in good health. Some clones in this sample may be carry-over from other donors' samples.

The V and J genes are TRBV29-1 and TRBJ1-1, with D maybe TRBD1 (5 bases). CDR1 is SQVTM, CDR2 ANQGSEA, per germline. The CDR3 length is 10 residues. V gave up 7 bases and J gave up 5 bases, with 8 bases separating them. CDR3 sequence (DNA): TGCAGCGGGGAGGGGACTGAAGCTTTCTTT. Amino acid sequence: CSGEGTEAFF. The full variable domain, with the rest looked up from reference TRBV29-1 and TRBJ1-1, is SAVISQKPSRDICQRGTSLTIQCQVDSQVTMMFWYRQQPGQSLTLIATANQGSEATYESGFVIDKFPISRPNLTFSTLTVSNMSPEDSSIYLCSGEGTEAFFGQGTRLTVV.

CDR3 residues: CASSLDQVNEQFF. Written as DNA, the CDR3 is TGTGCCAGCAGCTTAGATCAAGTTAATGAGCAGTTCTTC. The gene calls are TRBV11-2 and TRBJ2-1; D is unclear. Germline V gene data show CDR1 as SGHAT and CDR2 as FQNNGV. Trimming pared 0 bases from V and 7 bases from J, leaving 7 bases between. The CDR3 contains 13 residues. The complete variable domain, with remaining parts taken from reference TRBV11-2 and TRBJ2-1, reads EAGVAQSPRYKIIEKRQSVAFWCNPISGHATLYWYQQILGQGPKLLIQFQNNGVVDDSQLPKDRFSAERLKGVDSTLKIQPAKLEDSAVYLCASSLDQVNEQFFGPGTRLTVL.

The J gene is TRBJ2-1, the V gene TRBV6-5; TRBD2 might be the D (6 bases). The CDR3 covers 14 residues. The V gene's germline CDR1 is MNHEY and CDR2 SVGAGI. V shed 6 bases and J shed 8 bases, with 17 bases lying between them. DNA of the CDR3: TGTGCCAGCAGGTCGGGAGTTGCTAGGTATGAGCAGTTCTTC. Its protein product is CASRSGVARYEQFF.

The CDR3 DNA reads as TGTGCCAGCAGCCTCGTCGGGACAGCTACTGAAGCTTTCTTT. It is translated as CASSLVGTATEAFF. The V call is TRBV6-6, the J call TRBJ1-1, with 7 bases aligning to TRBD1. J lost 5 bases, V lost 6 bases, and 9 bases had no gene match. The CDR3 spans 14 residues. Germline lookup yields CDR1 MNHNY and CDR2 SVGAGI (reference sequence).

The rearrangement links TRBV27 to TRBJ2-5, with TRBD2 as a possible D gene (5 bases). The CDR3 is 16 residues long. V was shortened by 3 bases and J by 4 bases, with 18 bases between the two germline ends. Germline V gives CDR1 MNHEY, CDR2 SMNVEV (reference sequence). This CDR3 is CASSFRPLRDPETQYF. As DNA, the CDR3 is TGTGCCAGCAGTTTTCGTCCGTTACGGGATCCAGAGACCCAGTACTTC.

Note on this clone: Other DNA sequences in this sample translate to the same CDR3. J is TRBJ2-7 and V is TRBV15; TRBD1 is a possible D gene (6 bases). Germline CDR1 reads LNHNV; CDR2 reads YYDKDF (reference sequence). CDR3 length: 13 residues. Trimming stripped 0 bases from V and 6 bases from J, with 9 bases between. This CDR3 is CATSRDLGGEQYF. The CDR3 DNA reads TGTGCCACCAGCAGAGATTTAGGGGGCGAGCAGTACTTC.

The chain employs TRBV7-9 and TRBJ2-7, with D hard to call. CDR1 and CDR2 from the germline V gene are SEHNR and FQNEAQ (reference sequence). With 1 base removed from V and 5 bases from J, the gap between germline ends came to 12 bases. This CDR3 is 14 amino acids long. The CDR3 sequence: CASSLGRTMDEQYF. In DNA, the CDR3 is TGTGCCAGCAGCTTAGGGCGAACGATGGACGAGCAGTACTTC.

The chain joins TRBV19 to TRBJ2-2, with 8 bases identical to TRBD2. The germline V gene encodes CDR1 LNHDA and CDR2 SQIVND (reference sequence). J was trimmed by 4 bases and V by 6 bases; bases with no gene match: 7. There are 15 residues in the CDR3. CDR3 sequence (DNA): TGTGCCAGTAGGGACTACGGGAGGGGCACCGGGGAGCTGTTTTTT. It is translated as CASRDYGRGTGELFF.

The chain is built from TRBV27 and TRBJ2-7; 10 positions match TRBD1. This CDR3 is 14 amino acids long. Trimming cost V 4 bases and J 2 bases; bases outside gene matches: 2. Per germline, CDR1 MNHEY and CDR2 SMNVEV (reference sequence). CDR3 sequence: CASSWGQGTYEQYF. The CDR3 bases are TGTGCCAGCAGTTGGGGACAGGGGACCTACGAGCAGTACTTC.

Here the CDR3 reads CASSFRTSRAGELFF. The CDR3 DNA is TGTGCCAGCAGCTTCAGGACTAGCAGGGCCGGGGAGCTGTTTTTT. The V call is TRBV7-2, the J call TRBJ2-2; 8 bases are shared with TRBD2. The CDR3 length is 15 residues. V lost 3 bases, J lost 6 bases, and 6 bases stayed unmatched. Per the germline V gene, CDR1 is SGHTA and CDR2 is FQGNSA.

Written as DNA, the CDR3 is TGTGCCAGTAGTATAGTAGCGGGAGATGGTGAGCAGTTCTTC. Residues: CASSIVAGDGEQFF. The chain uses TRBV19 and TRBJ2-1, with 9 bases matching TRBD2. This CDR3 is built from 14 residues. The germline V gene encodes CDR1 LNHDA and CDR2 SQIVND (reference sequence). Trimming removed 1 base from V and 9 bases from J; junction bases left unmatched: 4.

This sequence joins TRBV14 and TRBJ2-7, with D possibly being TRBD1 or TRBD2 (5 bases each). Germline CDR1 and CDR2: SGHDN and FVKESK. Trimming took off 4 bases at V and 3 bases at J, with 22 bases between the two ends. The CDR3 is 17 amino acids. CDR3 loop: CASSPRGRLEKGYEQYF. The CDR3 DNA reads TGTGCCAGCAGCCCCCGGGGCCGTCTGGAGAAGGGCTACGAGCAGTACTTC.

This chain links TRBV4-3 with TRBJ1-1, with TRBD1 identical over 7 bases. The germline V gene has CDR1 LGHNA and CDR2 YSLEER. Germline trimming cut 3 bases from V and 0 bases from J; bases unmatched to any gene: 10. The CDR3 consists of 17 residues. The CDR3 sequence: CASSQGQTRGLNTEAFF. The DNA of the CDR3 is TGCGCCAGCAGCCAGGGACAGACGAGGGGTCTGAACACTGAAGCTTTCTTT.

This rearrangement joins TRBV7-9 to TRBJ2-5; D possibly matches TRBD1 or TRBD2 (5 bases each). CDR3 length: 14 amino acids. Germline CDR1 SEHNR, CDR2 FQNEAQ (reference sequence). Trimming pared 6 bases from V and 1 base from J, leaving 12 bases between. CDR3: CASSYSGAQETQYF. The CDR3 region has the DNA TGTGCCAGCAGTTACTCCGGGGCCCAAGAGACCCAGTACTTC.

The chain recombines TRBV27 with TRBJ2-1, with TRBD2 as a possible D gene (5 bases). Deletions cut 7 bases from V and 6 bases from J, with 19 bases between. This CDR3 contains 15 residues. The germline V gene has CDR1 MNHEY and CDR2 SMNVEV (reference sequence). The CDR3 protein is CASTSRALARNEQFF. DNA for the CDR3: TGTGCCAGCACCTCAAGGGCCCTAGCTCGCAATGAGCAGTTCTTC.

For the CDR3, the DNA is TGTGCCAGCAGCCTAGACACCGGGACAGTCTACTCCGGGGAGCTGTTTTTT. It specifies CASSLDTGTVYSGELFF. This chain uses TRBV7-2 with TRBJ2-2, with 7 bases aligning to TRBD1. CDR3 length: 17 residues. With 5 bases clipped from V and 6 bases from J, the junction kept 15 bases outside the gene matches. Germline CDR1 and CDR2: SGHTA and FQGNSA.

This rearrangement joins TRBV21-1 to TRBJ2-7; the table's D call, TRBD1, has no DNA check behind it. TRBV21-1 is a pseudogene segment. The CDR3 consists of 16 residues. CDR3 in amino acids: CASSPREGQGSYEQYF. CDR3 bases: TGTGCCAGCAGCCCCCGGGAGGGACAGGGATCCTACGAGCAGTACTTC.

The V call is TRBV5-5, the J call TRBJ2-7; TRBD2 aligns across 7 bases. There are 17 residues in the CDR3. Germline V lookup: CDR1 SGHKS, CDR2 YYEKEE (reference sequence). Trimming took 3 bases from V and 0 from J; bases not matched to a gene: 12. DNA of the CDR3: TGTGCCAGCAGCTGGGCTTCGGGAGGACACGGCTCCTACGAGCAGTACTTC. Its translation: CASSWASGGHGSYEQYF.

V and J are TRBV11-2 and TRBJ2-7; D possibly corresponds to TRBD1 (6 bases). From germline, CDR1 is SGHAT and CDR2 FQNNGV. Trimming cost V 3 bases and J 6 bases, with 15 bases left between them. The CDR3 is 14 amino acids. CDR3 residues: CASSFPARGGEQYF. CDR3 coding DNA: TGTGCCAGCAGCTTCCCGGCCCGAGGGGGCGAGCAGTACTTC.

The chain combines TRBV19 with TRBJ2-5, with 8 bases identical to TRBD2. The CDR3 runs to 14 residues. Germline CDR1 and CDR2: LNHDA and SQIVND (reference sequence). The ends lost 2 bases at V and 3 bases at J; junction bases unmatched: 2. The CDR3 region is CASSITSGEETQYF. The DNA of the CDR3 is TGTGCCAGTAGTATAACTAGCGGAGAAGAGACCCAGTACTTC.

The rearrangement uses TRBV30 and TRBJ1-2; D is undetermined. The ends were cut back, 2 bases at V and 6 bases at J, with 7 bases in the middle. Germline CDR1 reads GTSNPN; CDR2 reads SVGIG (reference sequence). The CDR3 has 11 amino acids. In DNA, the CDR3 is TGTGCCTGGAGTCCTCGGGATGGCTACACCTTC. Translated, it gives CAWSPRDGYTF. The complete variable domain, with remaining parts taken from reference TRBV30 and TRBJ1-2, reads SQTIHQWPATLVQPVGSPLSLECTVEGTSNPNLYWYRQAAGRGLQLLFYSVGIGQISSEVPQNLSASRPQDRQFILSSKKLLLSDSGFYLCAWSPRDGYTFGSGTRLTVV.

This clone is a singleton in its sample. This chain connects TRBV6-5 to TRBJ1-5; the match to TRBD1 covers 7 bases. The length of the CDR3 is 13 residues. Germline CDR1 MNHEY, CDR2 SVGAGI. V shed 8 bases, J shed 4 bases, and the junction held 5 bases outside the gene matches. CDR3 bases: TGTGCCAGCTCCCCGACAGGGAATCAGCCCCAGCATTTT. It is translated as CASSPTGNQPQHF.

The chain carries TRBV7-8 and TRBJ2-7; D unclear. Germline CDR1 is SGHVS and CDR2 is FQNEAQ. V dropped 0 bases and J dropped 2 bases, with 8 bases sitting between them. There are 14 residues in the CDR3. CDR3 bases: TGTGCCAGCAGCTTAGCGAAGGCTACCTACGAGCAGTACTTC. This sequence encodes CASSLAKATYEQYF.

J is TRBJ2-3 and V is TRBV27, with TRBD2 matching over 10 bases. The V gene end was trimmed by 6 bases and the J gene end by 2 bases; junction bases not matched to a gene: 8. CDR3 length equals 16 residues. The germline V gene has CDR1 MNHEY and CDR2 SMNVEV (reference sequence). This chain's CDR3 is CASSPGLAANTDTQYF. DNA for the CDR3: TGTGCCAGCAGCCCCGGACTAGCGGCCAACACAGATACGCAGTATTTT.

CDR3 coding DNA: TGTGCCACCAGCAGAGATAGCGGGAGACAAGATACGCAGTATTTT. Protein: CATSRDSGRQDTQYF. V is TRBV15 and J is TRBJ2-3; 9 bases map to TRBD2. The germline V gene encodes CDR1 LNHNV and CDR2 YYDKDF (reference sequence). With 0 bases clipped from V and 5 bases from J, the junction kept 3 bases outside the gene matches. The CDR3 consists of 15 residues. The entire variable domain, with the rest obtained from reference TRBV15 and TRBJ2-3, is as follows: DAMVIQNPRYQVTQFGKPVTLSCSQTLNHNVMYWYQQKSSQAPKLLFHYYDKDFNNEADTPDNFQSRRPNTSFCFLDIRSPGLGDTAMYLCATSRDSGRQDTQYFGPGTRLTVL.

This rearrangement joins TRBV7-2 to TRBJ1-2; 7 bases agree with TRBD1. Trimming at V came to 5 bases and at J to 4 bases, leaving 16 bases not matched to a gene. The germline V gene encodes CDR1 SGHTA and CDR2 FQGNSA. The CDR3 runs to 17 residues. CDR3 bases: TGTGCCAGCAGCACTCGGGACAGCCCTCAGGGGGGCTATGGCTACACCTTC. Residues: CASSTRDSPQGGYGYTF.